This TCR beta chain is from a study of neurological immune-mediated disorders. TCRdb re-derived calls from the 5' RACE reads in MiXCR, one entry per CDR3 protein. The table records around 130,000 distinct CDR3 sequences, about 3.4% of them present only once. Trimming left V 5 bases short and J 7 bases short, with 18 bases between. CDR3 size: 14 residues. Germline CDR1 and CDR2: SEHNR and FQNEAQ (reference sequence). This clonotype was picked up many times. The TCR comes from a woman in her twenties or thirties with multiple sclerosis. The gene calls are TRBV7-9 and TRBJ2-7, with D unresolved. The specimen sequenced was PBMCs. CDR3 sequence: CASSRSPGLGEQYF. The CDR3 DNA reads TGTGCCAGCAGCCGATCCCCGGGTTTGGGAGAGCAGTACTTC.